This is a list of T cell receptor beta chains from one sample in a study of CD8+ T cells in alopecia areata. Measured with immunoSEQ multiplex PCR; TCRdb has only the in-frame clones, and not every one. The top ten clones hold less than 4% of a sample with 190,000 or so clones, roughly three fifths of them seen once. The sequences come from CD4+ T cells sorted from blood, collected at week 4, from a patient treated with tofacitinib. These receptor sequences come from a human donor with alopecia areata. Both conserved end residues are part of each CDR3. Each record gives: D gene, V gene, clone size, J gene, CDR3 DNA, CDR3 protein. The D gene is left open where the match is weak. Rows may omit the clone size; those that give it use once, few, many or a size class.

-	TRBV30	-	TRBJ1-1	TGTGCCTGGTTATTGAACACTGAAGCTTTCTTT	CAWLLNTEAFF
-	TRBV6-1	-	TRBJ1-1	TGTGCCAGCAGCTTGGGGGGGGGCGCGAGCACTGAAGCTTTCTTT	CASSLGGGASTEAFF
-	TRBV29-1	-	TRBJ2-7	TGCAGCGTCGTACAGGGCTACGAGCAGTACTTC	CSVVQGYEQYF
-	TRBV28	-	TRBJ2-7	TGTGCCAGCCTGTCGGGGCTGTTAGACGAGCAGTACTTC	CASLSGLLDEQYF
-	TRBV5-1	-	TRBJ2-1	TGCGCCAGCAGCTTGGGGCCTAGCGATCCCCTAAAATACAATGAGCAGTTCTTC	CASSLGPSDPLKYNEQFF
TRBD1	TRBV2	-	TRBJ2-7	TGTGCCAGCAGTGAACAGGGGGCTATTTTCTACGAGCAGTACTTC	CASSEQGAIFYEQYF
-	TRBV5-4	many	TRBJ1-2	TGTGCCAGCAGGCCCGATATAGGGTATGGCTACACCTTC	CASRPDIGYGYTF
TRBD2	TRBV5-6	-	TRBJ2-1	TGTGCCAGCAGCCTCCCTAGCGGGGGTTCCAATGAGCAGTTCTTC	CASSLPSGGSNEQFF
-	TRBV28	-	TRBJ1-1	TGTGCCAGCAGGGAGGGGCCTGAAGCTTTCTTT	CASREGPEAFF
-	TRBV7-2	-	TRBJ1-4	TGTGCCAGCAGCCTCAATGGGGCAACTAATGAAAAACTGTTTTTT	CASSLNGATNEKLFF
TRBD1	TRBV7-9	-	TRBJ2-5	TGTGCCAGCAGCCCCCCATTGGGCAGGGGGCAGGGGGAGACCCAGTACTTC	CASSPPLGRGQGETQYF
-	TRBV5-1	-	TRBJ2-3	TGCGCCAGCAGCGGCAGGGGAGACCACACAGATACGCAGTATTTT	CASSGRGDHTDTQYF
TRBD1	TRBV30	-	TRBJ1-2	TGTGCCTGGAGTCCGGGACAGAGCTATGGCTACACCTTC	CAWSPGQSYGYTF
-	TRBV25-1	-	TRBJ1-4	TGTGCCAGCAGTGTCGTGGGCATTACTAATGAAAAACTGTTTTTT	CASSVVGITNEKLFF